Included here is one TCR beta chain sequence, with context. The data were obtained in a study of blood T cell repertoires in COVID-19. Study background: Spain, Italy and the United States supplied samples that represented acute and convalescent COVID-19. PBMCs, B-cell-depleted T cells, or T cells provided the cDNA or gDNA that made up the material.

The CDR3 consists of 18 residues. CDR1 and CDR2 (germline): ENHRY, SYGVKD. Germline trimming cut 0 bases from V and 1 base from J; bases unmatched to any gene: 11. Source study methods: Amplification from reference gene primers served as the basis for estimated nucleated cell counts. Some clones are missing from TCRdb's copy, which holds only in-frame ones; the method was immunoSEQ multiplex PCR. The D gene and trimming were derived from the DNA, and the V and J assignments and clone size from that table. Of about 56,000 clones listed, about 90% are singletons. This receptor was taken from a human donor in a cohort sampled during active COVID-19. The source material was peripheral blood. V and J are TRBV10-3 and TRBJ2-7; TRBD1 agrees at 8 bases. CDR3 protein: CAISESLWGGQGSYEQYF. The DNA for the CDR3 is TGTGCCATCAGTGAGTCACTTTGGGGCGGACAGGGATCCTACGAGCAGTACTTC.